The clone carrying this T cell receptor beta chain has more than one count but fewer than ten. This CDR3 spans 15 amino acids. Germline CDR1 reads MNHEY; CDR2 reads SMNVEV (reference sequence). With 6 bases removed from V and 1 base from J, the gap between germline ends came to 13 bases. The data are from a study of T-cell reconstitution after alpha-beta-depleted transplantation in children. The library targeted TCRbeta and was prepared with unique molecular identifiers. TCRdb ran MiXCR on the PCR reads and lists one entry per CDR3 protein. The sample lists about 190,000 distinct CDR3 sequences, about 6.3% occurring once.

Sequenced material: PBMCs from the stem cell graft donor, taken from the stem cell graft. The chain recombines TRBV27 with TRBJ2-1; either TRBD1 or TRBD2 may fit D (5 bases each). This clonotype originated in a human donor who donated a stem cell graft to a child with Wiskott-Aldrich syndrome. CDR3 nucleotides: TGTGCCAGCAGATCCGGGACCGCATCCTACAATGAGCAGTTCTTC. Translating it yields CASRSGTASYNEQFF.